A selection of T cell receptor beta chains follows, all from one sample in a study of blood T cells in healthy people across ages. Each CDR3 protein gets one entry after TCRdb re-called the 5' RACE reads with MiXCR. The sample has hundreds of thousands of distinct CDR3 sequences; roughly 43% are singletons. The sequenced sample was blood. Source of these receptors: an elderly man in good health. The CDR3 runs from the conserved cysteine through the conserved F or W. A D gene is named only where the DNA matches it firmly. Clone size is not always given. Where it is, it says once, few, many or a class for expanded clones.

d_call j_call v_call clone_size cdr3_nt cdr3_aa
TRBD2 TRBJ2-1 TRBV7-9 many TGTGCCAGCAGCTTGACTAGCGGGGAATACAATGAGCAGTTCTTC CASSLTSGEYNEQFF
. TRBJ1-1 TRBV20-1 . TGCAGTGCTAGAGGCGGAGGTCCACACACTGAAGCTTTCTTT CSARGGGPHTEAFF
TRBD2 TRBJ2-1 TRBV25-1 . TGTGCCAGCAGTGAATTAGCGGGAGTCTCCTACAATGAGCAGTTCTTC CASSELAGVSYNEQFF
. TRBJ2-6 TRBV7-2 few TGTGCCAGCACCAGCCCCTCTGGGGCCAACGTCCTGACTTTC CASTSPSGANVLTF
TRBD1 TRBJ1-1 TRBV18 . TGTGCCAGCTCACGCGGACAGGAGAACACTGAAGCTTTCTTT CASSRGQENTEAFF
. TRBJ2-7 TRBV7-2 . TGTGCCAGCAGCTTAGACAGAAGTAGCTCCTACGAGCAGTACTTC CASSLDRSSSYEQYF
. TRBJ1-5 TRBV2 . TGTGCCAGCAGCGCCAATGGACCAAGTCAGCCCCAGCATTTT CASSANGPSQPQHF
TRBD1 TRBJ1-5 TRBV2 few TGTGCCAGCAGCGGACAGGGTTTTTCCAATCAGCCCCAGCATTTT CASSGQGFSNQPQHF
TRBD1 TRBJ2-3 TRBV3-1 . TGTGCCAGCAGCGCCACGGCGGCAGGGGGTTTTCAGTATTTT CASSATAAGGFQYF
. TRBJ2-1 TRBV6-6 once TGTGCCAGCAGTTACTCGGGAGGGGGCAAGGAAAATGAGCAGTTCTTC CASSYSGGGKENEQFF
TRBD1 TRBJ2-7 TRBV20-1 few TGCAGTGCGAGACAGGGCACTTCCTACGAGCAGTACTTC CSARQGTSYEQYF
. TRBJ2-3 TRBV6-5 few TGTGCCAGCAGTTACTCTGGGGGCACCACAGATACGCAGTATTTT CASSYSGGTTDTQYF
. TRBJ2-1 TRBV29-1 . TGCAGCGTTGAAGATCTAGCAAAGACCACCTACAATGAGCAGTTCTTC CSVEDLAKTTYNEQFF
TRBD2 TRBJ2-5 TRBV20-1 few TGCAGTGCTAGCGATCTAAGCGGGGGGGGCCAAGAGACCCAGTACTTC CSASDLSGGGQETQYF
TRBD1 TRBJ1-2 TRBV5-6 . TGTGCCAGCAGCGCGGACAGGGCATTCCCTGGCTACACCTTC CASSADRAFPGYTF
TRBD1 TRBJ2-7 TRBV20-1 once TGCAGTGCACAGACAGGGGCCGACAATGAGCAGTACTTC CSAQTGADNEQYF
. TRBJ2-5 TRBV29-1 . TGCAGCGTTGATACTGGCCGGGGGGAGACCCAGTACTTC CSVDTGRGETQYF
. TRBJ1-4 TRBV3-1 . TGTGTCAGCTCTCATAGGAGGCCGGACGGGACAACTAATGAAAAACTGTTTTTT CVSSHRRPDGTTNEKLFF
TRBD2 TRBJ2-7 TRBV10-3 few TGTGCCATCAGGGGGCTAGCGGGTTACGAGCAGTACTTC CAIRGLAGYEQYF
TRBD1 TRBJ1-2 TRBV7-2 . TGTGCCAGCAGCTTAGGGGGCCAGGGGGGGAACTATGGCTACACCTTC CASSLGGQGGNYGYTF
TRBD2 TRBJ2-5 TRBV10-3 . TGTGCCTCATCGGGACTAGCGGATTCGGAGACCCAGTACTTC CASSGLADSETQYF
. TRBJ2-7 TRBV4-3 few TGCGCCAGCAGCCAAGATAGGAGGGGGTACTCCTACGAGCAGTACTTC CASSQDRRGYSYEQYF
TRBD1 TRBJ2-3 TRBV15 few TGTGCCACCAGCAGAGACAGGGGACAGCCTTCCGATACGCAGTATTTT CATSRDRGQPSDTQYF
. TRBJ2-1 TRBV7-3 . TGTGCCAGCAGCTTACTGGCGAGAGTAACCTACAATGAGCAGTTCTTC CASSLLARVTYNEQFF
TRBD1 TRBJ2-7 TRBV9 few TGTGCCAGCAGCGTATTGGGGACAGGGTATGGTGAGCAGTACTTC CASSVLGTGYGEQYF
TRBD1 TRBJ2-7 TRBV7-2 few TGTGCCAGCAGCTGGACAGGGGGCGCATACGAGCAGTACTTC CASSWTGGAYEQYF
. TRBJ2-1 TRBV7-9 . TGTGCCAGCAGCGCTTTTGAGGGTGAGCAGTTCTTC CASSAFEGEQFF
. TRBJ2-1 TRBV25-1 . TGTGCCAGCAGTGAATTCGGGGGAGCCCTTAATGAGCAGTTCTTC CASSEFGGALNEQFF
TRBD1 TRBJ1-2 TRBV28 . TGTGCCAGCAGCCCCAGGGGGGGTTGGAACTATGGCTACACCTTC CASSPRGGWNYGYTF
TRBD1 TRBJ2-5 TRBV20-1 . TGCAGTGCTAGAGAATCCCGGACAGGGCAAGAGACCCAGTACTTC CSARESRTGQETQYF
TRBD2 TRBJ2-1 TRBV27 . TGTGCCAGCAGTTCGGTCCGGGAGGGTGAGCAGTTCTTC CASSSVREGEQFF
. TRBJ2-3 TRBV27 few TGTGCCAGCAGTTTTCAGGGACCCCCGACAGATACGCAGTATTTT CASSFQGPPTDTQYF
. TRBJ2-1 TRBV2 . TGTGCCAGCAGTGAAGTTGCCAATGAGCAGTTCTTC CASSEVANEQFF
TRBD1 TRBJ2-6 TRBV7-2 . TGTGCCAGCAGCTTAGGATCTACAGGGGTTTACGGGGCCAACGTCCTGACTTTC CASSLGSTGVYGANVLTF
. TRBJ1-3 TRBV4-1 once TGCGCCAGCAGCCCGAACAGGGCTGGAAACACCATATATTTT CASSPNRAGNTIYF
. TRBJ2-1 TRBV7-2 few TGTGCCAGCAGCGCCCCACCCTGGGATGAGCAGTTCTTC CASSAPPWDEQFF
TRBD1 TRBJ2-7 TRBV20-1 few TGCAGTGCGATTTCAGGGGGCGCCCCCTACGAGCAGTACTTC CSAISGGAPYEQYF
TRBD2 TRBJ2-1 TRBV24-1 once TGTGCCACCAGTGATCCCACGGTGGCTAGCGGGAGTACCCCCGAGCAGTTCTTC CATSDPTVASGSTPEQFF